This T cell receptor beta chain was obtained from a study of blood T cell repertoires in COVID-19. About the research overall: From T cells, B-cell-depleted T cells, or PBMCs came the material, which was cDNA or gDNA.

CDR3 length: 14 residues. Germline-derived CDR1 and CDR2 are SEHNR and FQNEAQ (reference sequence). Trimming removed 7 bases from V and 0 bases from J, with 12 bases in between. Sequencing used immunoSEQ multiplex PCR; TCRdb keeps in-frame clones, though not all of them. The data show 78,000 or so clones, roughly 87% seen once. The J gene is TRBJ1-1, the V gene TRBV7-9; D is undetermined. The sequence derives from a woman aged 45-59 years with acute or convalescent COVID-19. The sequencing sample was made of peripheral blood. CDR3 sequence reads: CASNPLSVNTEAFF. The DNA for the CDR3 is TGTGCCAGCAACCCCCTTAGTGTGAACACTGAAGCTTTCTTT.